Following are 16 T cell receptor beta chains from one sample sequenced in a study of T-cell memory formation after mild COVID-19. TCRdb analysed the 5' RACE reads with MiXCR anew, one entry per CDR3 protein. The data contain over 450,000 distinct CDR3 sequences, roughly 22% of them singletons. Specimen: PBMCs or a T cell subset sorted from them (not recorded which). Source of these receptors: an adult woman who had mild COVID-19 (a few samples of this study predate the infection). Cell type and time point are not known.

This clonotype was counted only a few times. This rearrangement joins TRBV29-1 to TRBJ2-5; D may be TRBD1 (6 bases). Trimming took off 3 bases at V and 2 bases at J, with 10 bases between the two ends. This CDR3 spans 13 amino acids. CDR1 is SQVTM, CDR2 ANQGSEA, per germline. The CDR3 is CSVEPGEQETQYF. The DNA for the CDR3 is TGCAGCGTTGAGCCAGGGGAGCAAGAGACCCAGTACTTC.

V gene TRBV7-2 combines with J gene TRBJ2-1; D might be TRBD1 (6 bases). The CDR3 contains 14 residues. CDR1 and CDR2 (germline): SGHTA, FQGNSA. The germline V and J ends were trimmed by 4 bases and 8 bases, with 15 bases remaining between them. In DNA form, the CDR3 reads TGTGCCAGCAGCTCATTTACAGGGTCGGATGAGCAGTTCTTC. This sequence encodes CASSSFTGSDEQFF.

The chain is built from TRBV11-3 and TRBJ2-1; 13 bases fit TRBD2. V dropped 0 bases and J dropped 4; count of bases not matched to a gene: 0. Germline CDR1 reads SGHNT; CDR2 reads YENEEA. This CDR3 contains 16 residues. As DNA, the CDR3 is TGTGCCAGCAGCTTAGAGGGACTAGCGGGGTACAATGAGCAGTTCTTC. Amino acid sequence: CASSLEGLAGYNEQFF.

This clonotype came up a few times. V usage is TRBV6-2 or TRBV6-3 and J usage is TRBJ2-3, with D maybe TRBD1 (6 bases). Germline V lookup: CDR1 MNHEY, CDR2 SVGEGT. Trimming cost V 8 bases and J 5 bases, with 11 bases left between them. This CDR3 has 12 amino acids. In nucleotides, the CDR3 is TGTGCCAGCGCGAGGGGGATAGATACGCAGTATTTT. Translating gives CASARGIDTQYF.

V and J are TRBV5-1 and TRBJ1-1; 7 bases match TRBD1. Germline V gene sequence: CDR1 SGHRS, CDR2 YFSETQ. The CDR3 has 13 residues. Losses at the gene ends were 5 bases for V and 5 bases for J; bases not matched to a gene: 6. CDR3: CASRVNRGTEAFF. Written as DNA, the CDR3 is TGCGCCAGCAGGGTCAACAGGGGAACTGAAGCTTTCTTT. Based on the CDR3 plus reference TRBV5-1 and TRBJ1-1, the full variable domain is KAGVTQTPRYLIKTRGQQVTLSCSPISGHRSVSWYQQTPGQGLQFLFEYFSETQRNKGNFPGRFSGRQFSNSRSEMNVSTLELGDSALYLCASRVNRGTEAFFGQGTRLTVV.

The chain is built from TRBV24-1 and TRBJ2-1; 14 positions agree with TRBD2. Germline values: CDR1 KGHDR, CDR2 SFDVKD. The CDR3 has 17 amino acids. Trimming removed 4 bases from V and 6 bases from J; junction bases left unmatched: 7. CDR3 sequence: CATSEGTSGSVGNEQFF. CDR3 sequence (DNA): TGTGCCACCAGTGAGGGGACTAGCGGGAGCGTCGGCAATGAGCAGTTCTTC.

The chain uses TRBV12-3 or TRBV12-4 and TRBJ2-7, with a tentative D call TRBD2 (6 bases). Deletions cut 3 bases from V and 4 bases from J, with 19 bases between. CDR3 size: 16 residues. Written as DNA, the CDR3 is TGTGCCAGCAGTTTCAGTTGGGGACTCCTTCCGTACGAGCAGTACTTC. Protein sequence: CASSFSWGLLPYEQYF.

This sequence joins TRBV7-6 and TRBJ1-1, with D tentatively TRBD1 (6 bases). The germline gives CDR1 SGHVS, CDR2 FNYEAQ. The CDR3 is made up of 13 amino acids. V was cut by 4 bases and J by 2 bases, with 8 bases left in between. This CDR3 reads CASSWDTNTEAFF. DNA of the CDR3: TGTGCCAGCAGCTGGGACACCAACACTGAAGCTTTCTTT.

In DNA form, the CDR3 reads TGTGCCAGCAGCTTAGAAATAGCGGGGGGCAGAAACATTCAGTACTTC. This translates into CASSLEIAGGRNIQYF. The chain employs TRBV7-2 and TRBJ2-4, with 10 positions matching TRBD2. CDR1 SGHTA and CDR2 FQGNSA come from the germline V gene. Trimming at V came to 1 base and at J to 6 bases, leaving 6 bases not matched to a gene. This CDR3 contains 16 residues. Together with reference TRBV7-2 and TRBJ2-4, the CDR3 gives the full variable domain: GAGVSQSPSNKVTEKGKDVELRCDPISGHTALYWYRQSLGQGLEFLIYFQGNSAPDKSGLPSDRFSAERTGGSVSTLTIQRTQQEDSAVYLCASSLEIAGGRNIQYFGAGTRLSVL.

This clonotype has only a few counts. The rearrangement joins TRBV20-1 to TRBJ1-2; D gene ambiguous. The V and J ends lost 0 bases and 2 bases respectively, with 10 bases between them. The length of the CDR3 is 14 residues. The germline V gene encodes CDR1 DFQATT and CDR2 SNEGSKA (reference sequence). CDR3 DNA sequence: TGCAGTGCTAGAGATCACACAGCCAACTATGGCTACACCTTC. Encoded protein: CSARDHTANYGYTF.

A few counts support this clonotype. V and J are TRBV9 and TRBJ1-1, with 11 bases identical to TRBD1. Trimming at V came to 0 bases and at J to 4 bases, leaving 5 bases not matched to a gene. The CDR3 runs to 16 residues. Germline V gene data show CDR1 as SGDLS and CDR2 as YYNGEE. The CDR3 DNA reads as TGTGCCAGCAGCGTAGTAGGACAGGGGGCGAGCACTGAAGCTTTCTTT. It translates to CASSVVGQGASTEAFF.

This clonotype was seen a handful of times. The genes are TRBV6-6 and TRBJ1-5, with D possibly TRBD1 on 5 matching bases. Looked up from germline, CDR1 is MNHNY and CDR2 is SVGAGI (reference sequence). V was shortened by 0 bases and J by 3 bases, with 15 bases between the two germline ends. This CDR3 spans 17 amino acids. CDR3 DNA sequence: TGTGCCAGCAGTTACTCGATTCGTGCACAGGTCAATCAGCCCCAGCATTTT. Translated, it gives CASSYSIRAQVNQPQHF.

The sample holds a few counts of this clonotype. Here the CDR3 reads CAWSVGSRGEQFF. The CDR3 coding sequence is TGTGCCTGGAGTGTAGGTTCTAGAGGGGAGCAGTTCTTC. The V call is TRBV30, the J call TRBJ2-1; possible D gene TRBD2, 5 bases. Germline V CDR1 and CDR2: GTSNPN, SVGIG (reference sequence). CDR3 length: 13 residues. Trimming pared 0 bases from V and 10 bases from J, leaving 13 bases between.

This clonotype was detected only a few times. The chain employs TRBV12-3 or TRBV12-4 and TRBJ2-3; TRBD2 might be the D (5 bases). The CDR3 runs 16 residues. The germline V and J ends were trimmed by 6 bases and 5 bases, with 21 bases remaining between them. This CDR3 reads CASSPPGGVAIDTQYF. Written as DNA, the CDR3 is TGTGCCAGCAGCCCCCCAGGAGGCGTTGCAATAGATACGCAGTATTTT.

Here the CDR3 reads CASSPFDRSTDTQYF. In DNA form, the CDR3 reads TGTGCCAGCAGCCCATTCGATCGAAGCACAGATACGCAGTATTTT. The V and J genes are TRBV11-3 and TRBJ2-3; D gene ambiguous. The germline CDR1 and CDR2 sequences are SGHNT and YENEEA. The CDR3 consists of 15 residues. The ends were cut back, 5 bases at V and 0 bases at J, with 12 bases in the middle.

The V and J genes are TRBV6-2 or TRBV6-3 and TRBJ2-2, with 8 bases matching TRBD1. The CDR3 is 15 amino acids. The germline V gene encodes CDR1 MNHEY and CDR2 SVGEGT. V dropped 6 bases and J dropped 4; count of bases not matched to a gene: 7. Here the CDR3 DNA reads TGTGCCAGCAGCCGGACAGGGAGGATCACCGGGGAGCTGTTTTTT. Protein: CASSRTGRITGELFF.